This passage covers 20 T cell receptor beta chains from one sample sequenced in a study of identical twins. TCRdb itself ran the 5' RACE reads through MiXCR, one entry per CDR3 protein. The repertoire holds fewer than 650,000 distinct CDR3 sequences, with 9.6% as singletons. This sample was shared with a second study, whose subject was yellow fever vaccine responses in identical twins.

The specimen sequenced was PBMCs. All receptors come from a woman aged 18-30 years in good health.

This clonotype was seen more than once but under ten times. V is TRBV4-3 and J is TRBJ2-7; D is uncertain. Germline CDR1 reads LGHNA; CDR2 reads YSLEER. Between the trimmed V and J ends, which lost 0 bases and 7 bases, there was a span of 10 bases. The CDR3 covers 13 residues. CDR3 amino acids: CASSQDFGVEQYF. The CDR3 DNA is TGCGCCAGCAGCCAAGACTTTGGGGTTGAGCAGTACTTC.

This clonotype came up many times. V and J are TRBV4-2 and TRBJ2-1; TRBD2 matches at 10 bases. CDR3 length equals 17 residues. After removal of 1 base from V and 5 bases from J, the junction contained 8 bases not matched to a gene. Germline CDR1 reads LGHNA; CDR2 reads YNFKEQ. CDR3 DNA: TGTGCCAGCAGCCAAGGACTAGCGGGCAGGGGGAACAATGAGCAGTTCTTC. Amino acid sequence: CASSQGLAGRGNNEQFF.

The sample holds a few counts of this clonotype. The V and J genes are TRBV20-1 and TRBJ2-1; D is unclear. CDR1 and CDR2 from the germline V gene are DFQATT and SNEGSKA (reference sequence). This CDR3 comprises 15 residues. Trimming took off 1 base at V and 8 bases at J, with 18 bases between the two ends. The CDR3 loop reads CSARVHMSPEHEQFF. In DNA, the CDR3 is TGCAGTGCTAGAGTACATATGAGCCCGGAACATGAGCAGTTCTTC.

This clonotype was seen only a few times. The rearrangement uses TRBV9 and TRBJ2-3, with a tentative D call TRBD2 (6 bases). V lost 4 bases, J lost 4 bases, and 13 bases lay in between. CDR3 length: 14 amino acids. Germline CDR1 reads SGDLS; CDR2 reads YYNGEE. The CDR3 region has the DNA TGTGCCAGCAGCCCCGGGACTGGACCAGATACGCAGTATTTT. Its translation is CASSPGTGPDTQYF.

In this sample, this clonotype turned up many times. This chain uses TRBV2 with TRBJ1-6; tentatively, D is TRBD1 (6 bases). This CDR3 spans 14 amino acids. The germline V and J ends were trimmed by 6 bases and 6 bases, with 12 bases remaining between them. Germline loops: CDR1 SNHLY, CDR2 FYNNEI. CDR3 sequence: CASSNQGPNSPLHF. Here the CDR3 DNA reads TGTGCCAGCAGCAACCAGGGGCCTAATTCACCCCTCCACTTT.

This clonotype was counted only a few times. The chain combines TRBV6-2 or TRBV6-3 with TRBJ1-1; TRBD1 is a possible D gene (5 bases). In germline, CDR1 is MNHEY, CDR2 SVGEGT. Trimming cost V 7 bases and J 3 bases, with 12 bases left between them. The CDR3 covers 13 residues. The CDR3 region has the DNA TGTGCCAGCAAGGACACCTTGGACACTGAAGCTTTCTTT. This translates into CASKDTLDTEAFF.

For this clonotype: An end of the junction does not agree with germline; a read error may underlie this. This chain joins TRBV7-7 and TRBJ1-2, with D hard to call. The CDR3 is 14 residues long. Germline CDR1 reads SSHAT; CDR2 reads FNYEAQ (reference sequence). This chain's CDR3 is CASSPMRSDYGYTF. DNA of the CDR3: TGTGCTAGCAGCCCCATGAGGAGCGACTATGGCTACACCTTC.

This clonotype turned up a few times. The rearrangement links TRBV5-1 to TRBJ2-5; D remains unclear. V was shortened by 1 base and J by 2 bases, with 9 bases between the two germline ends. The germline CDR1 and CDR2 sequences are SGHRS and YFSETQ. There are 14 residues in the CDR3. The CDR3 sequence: CASSLILGQETQYF. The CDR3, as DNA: TGCGCCAGCAGCTTGATCCTCGGACAAGAGACCCAGTACTTC.

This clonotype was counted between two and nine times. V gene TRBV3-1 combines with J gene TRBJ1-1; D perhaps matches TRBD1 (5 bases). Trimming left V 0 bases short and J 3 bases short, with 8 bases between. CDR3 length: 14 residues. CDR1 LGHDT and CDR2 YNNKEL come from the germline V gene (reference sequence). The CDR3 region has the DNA TGTGCCAGCAGCCAAGATGGGGCATACACTGAAGCTTTCTTT. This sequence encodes CASSQDGAYTEAFF.

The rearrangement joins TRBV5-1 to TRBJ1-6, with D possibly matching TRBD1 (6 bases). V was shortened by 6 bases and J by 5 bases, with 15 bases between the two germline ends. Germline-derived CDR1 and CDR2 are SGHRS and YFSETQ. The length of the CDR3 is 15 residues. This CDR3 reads CASTSGQNNNSPLHF. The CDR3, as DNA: TGCGCCAGCACGTCAGGACAGAATAATAATTCACCCCTCCACTTT.

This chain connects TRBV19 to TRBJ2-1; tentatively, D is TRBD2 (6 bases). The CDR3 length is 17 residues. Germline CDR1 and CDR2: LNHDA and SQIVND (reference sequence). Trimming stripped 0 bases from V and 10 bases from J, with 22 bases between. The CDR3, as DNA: TGTGCCAGTAGTATAGATCCGGGGGTTTTCGGGGTGCGCGAGCAGTTCTTC. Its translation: CASSIDPGVFGVREQFF.

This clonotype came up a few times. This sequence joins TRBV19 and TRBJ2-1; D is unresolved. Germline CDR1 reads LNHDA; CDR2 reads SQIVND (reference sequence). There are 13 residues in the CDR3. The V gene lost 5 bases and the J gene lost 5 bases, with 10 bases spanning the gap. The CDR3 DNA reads TGTGCCAGTAGTCCACGACCTGACAATGAGCAGTTCTTC. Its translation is CASSPRPDNEQFF.

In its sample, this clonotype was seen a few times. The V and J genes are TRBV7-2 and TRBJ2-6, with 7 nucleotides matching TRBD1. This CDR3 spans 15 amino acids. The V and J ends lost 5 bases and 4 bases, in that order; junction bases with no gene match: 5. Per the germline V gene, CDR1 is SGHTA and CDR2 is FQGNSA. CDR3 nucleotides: TGTGCCAGCAGCACCGGGACAGCCGGGGCCAACGTCCTGACTTTC. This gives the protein CASSTGTAGANVLTF. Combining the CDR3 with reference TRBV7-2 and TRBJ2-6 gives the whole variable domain GAGVSQSPSNKVTEKGKDVELRCDPISGHTALYWYRQSLGQGLEFLIYFQGNSAPDKSGLPSDRFSAERTGGSVSTLTIQRTQQEDSAVYLCASSTGTAGANVLTFGAGSRLTVL.

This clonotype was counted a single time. The CDR3 here is CASSYRTTDTGELFF. Written as DNA, the CDR3 is TGTGCCAGCAGTTACAGGACTACCGACACCGGGGAGCTGTTTTTT. The chain has TRBV6-2 or TRBV6-3 and TRBJ2-2; tentative D call: TRBD2 (6 bases). The V end lost 2 bases, the J end lost 3 bases, and 10 bases lay between the germline ends. Germline loops: CDR1 MNHEY, CDR2 SVGEGT. CDR3 length equals 15 residues.

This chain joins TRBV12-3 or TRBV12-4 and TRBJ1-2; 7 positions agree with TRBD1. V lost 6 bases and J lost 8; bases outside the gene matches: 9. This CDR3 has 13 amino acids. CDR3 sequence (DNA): TGTGCCAGCAGGCATTCAGGGGGAAGCGGCTACACCTTC. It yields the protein CASRHSGGSGYTF.

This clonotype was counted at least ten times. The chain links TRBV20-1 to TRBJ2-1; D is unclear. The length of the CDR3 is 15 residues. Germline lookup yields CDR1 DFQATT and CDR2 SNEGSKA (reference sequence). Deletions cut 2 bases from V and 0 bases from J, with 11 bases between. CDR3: CSARMGFSSYNEQFF. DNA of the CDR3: TGCAGTGCTAGAATGGGCTTCTCCTCCTACAATGAGCAGTTCTTC.

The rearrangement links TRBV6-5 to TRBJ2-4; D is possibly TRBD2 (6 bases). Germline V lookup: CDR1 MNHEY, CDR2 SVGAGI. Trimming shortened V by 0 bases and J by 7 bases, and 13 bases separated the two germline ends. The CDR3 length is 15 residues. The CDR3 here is CASSYSITGENIQYF. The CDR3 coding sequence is TGTGCCAGCAGTTACTCGATCACGGGAGAGAACATTCAGTACTTC.

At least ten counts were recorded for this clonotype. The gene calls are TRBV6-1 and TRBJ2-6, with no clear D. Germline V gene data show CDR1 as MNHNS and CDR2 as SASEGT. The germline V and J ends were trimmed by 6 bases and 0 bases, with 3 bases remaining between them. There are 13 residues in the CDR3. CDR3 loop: CASRVSGANVLTF. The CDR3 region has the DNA TGTGCCAGCAGGGTCTCTGGGGCCAACGTCCTGACTTTC.

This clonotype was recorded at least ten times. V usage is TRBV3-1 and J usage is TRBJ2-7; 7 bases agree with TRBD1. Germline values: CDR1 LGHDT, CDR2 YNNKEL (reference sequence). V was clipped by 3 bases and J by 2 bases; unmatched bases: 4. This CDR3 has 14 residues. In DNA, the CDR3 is TGTGCCAGCAGCCAGGACAGGTTCACCTACGAGCAGTACTTC. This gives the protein CASSQDRFTYEQYF.

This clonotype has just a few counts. The CDR3 coding sequence is TGCGCCAGCAGCCACTCTCGCCTTTGGGACGAGCAGTACTTC. As protein: CASSHSRLWDEQYF. This chain links TRBV4-3 with TRBJ2-7, with D hard to call. The CDR3 loop spans 14 amino acids. The germline V and J ends were trimmed by 3 bases and 5 bases, with 14 bases remaining between them. Germline CDR1 LGHNA, CDR2 YSLEER.